A selection of T cell receptor beta chains follows, all from one sample in a study of T cells after posttransplantation cyclophosphamide. TCRdb's table, derived via immunoSEQ multiplex PCR, lists solely in-frame clones and lacks some. The sample shows some 10,000 clones, roughly nine tenths of them seen only once. Sequencing was performed on CD4+ T cells sorted from PBMCs, taken after allogeneic stem cell transplant with posttransplant cyclophosphamide. These receptors all come from a young adult male patient who received an allogeneic stem cell transplant from a related donor, was CMV-positive, and had acute GVHD only. Some T cells may have come from the graft donor. Each CDR3 is given with its conserved first and last residue. A D gene is named only where the DNA matches it firmly.

d_call	v_call	j_call	cdr3_aa	cdr3_nt
TRBD1	TRBV7-6	TRBJ1-1	CASSSERDRTEAFF	TGTGCCAGCAGCTCTGAAAGGGACAGAACTGAAGCTTTCTTT
TRBD1	TRBV18	TRBJ2-1	CASSLDRAPNEQFF	TGTGCCAGCTCACTGGACAGGGCCCCGAATGAGCAGTTCTTC
.	TRBV27	TRBJ2-3	CASSSQGLGMDTQYF	TGTGCCAGCAGTTCACAGGGTCTCGGGATGGATACGCAGTATTTT
TRBD1	TRBV6-6	TRBJ1-2	CASSYSQGALGGYTF	TGTGCCAGCAGTTACTCGCAGGGGGCGCTTGGCGGCTACACCTTC
TRBD1	TRBV6-5	TRBJ1-2	CASRLTGGYGYTF	TGTGCCAGCAGACTTACAGGGGGCTATGGCTACACCTTC
TRBD2	TRBV7-9	TRBJ2-7	CASSLSASGGGEQYF	TGTGCCAGCAGCTTATCGGCTAGCGGGGGTGGAGAGCAGTACTTC
.	TRBV4-2	TRBJ1-2	CASSQDLGREDYGYTF	TGTGCCAGCAGCCAAGATTTAGGCAGGGAGGACTATGGCTACACCTTC
.	TRBV7-2	TRBJ2-1	CASSRTGSVGYNEQFF	TGTGCCAGCAGCCGTACAGGGAGTGTAGGGTACAATGAGCAGTTCTTC
.	TRBV7-2	TRBJ1-1	CASSSTGLPTEAFF	TGTGCCAGCAGCTCAACAGGGTTGCCCACTGAAGCTTTCTTT
TRBD2	TRBV11-3	TRBJ2-7	CASSRGGVSDEQYF	TGTGCCAGCAGCCGTGGGGGGGTTTCGGACGAGCAGTACTTC
TRBD2	TRBV6-1	TRBJ2-3	CATKLTGGEQDTQYF	TGTGCCACCAAACTCACGGGGGGGGAACAAGATACGCAGTATTTT
.	TRBV5-5	TRBJ2-2	CASSLGMGADTGELFF	TGTGCCAGCAGCTTGGGTATGGGGGCCGACACCGGGGAGCTGTTTTTT